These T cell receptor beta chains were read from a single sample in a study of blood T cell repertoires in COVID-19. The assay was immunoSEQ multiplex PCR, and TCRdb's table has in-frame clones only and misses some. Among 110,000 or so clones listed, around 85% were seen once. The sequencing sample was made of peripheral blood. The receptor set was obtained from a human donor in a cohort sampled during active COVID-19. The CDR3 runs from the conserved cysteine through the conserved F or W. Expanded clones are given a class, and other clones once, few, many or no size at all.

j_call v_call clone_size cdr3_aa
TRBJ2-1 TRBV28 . CASSFPGQHVF
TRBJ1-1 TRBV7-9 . CASSPQGRNTEAFF
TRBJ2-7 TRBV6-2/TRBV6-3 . CASSSPTYEQYF
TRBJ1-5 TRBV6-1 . CASSEGTGVQPQHF
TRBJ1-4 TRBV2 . CASRTGTGREKLFF
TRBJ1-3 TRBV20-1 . CSASRRTVSGNTIYF
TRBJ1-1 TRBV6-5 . CASTWGQQGTEAFF
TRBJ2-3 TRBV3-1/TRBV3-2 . CASSQASAGPSTDTQYF
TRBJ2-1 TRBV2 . CASSLGLADYNEQFF
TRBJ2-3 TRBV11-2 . CASSLVRGGTDTQYF
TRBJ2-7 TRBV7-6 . CASSLEALGSSYEQYF
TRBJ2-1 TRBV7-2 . CASSLRQGADEQFF
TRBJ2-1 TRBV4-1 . CASSQDSASWDEQFF
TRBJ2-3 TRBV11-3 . CASSWGISGVSDTQYF
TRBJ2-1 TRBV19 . CASSILRGAGQSSYNEQFF
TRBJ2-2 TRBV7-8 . CASSSRLAGVNTGELFF
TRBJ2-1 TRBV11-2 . CASSLDPYSYNEQFF
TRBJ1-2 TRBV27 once CASSFGRGWDYGYTF
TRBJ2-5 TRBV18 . CASSTLRETQYF
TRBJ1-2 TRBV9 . CASSPFEDRGGYTF
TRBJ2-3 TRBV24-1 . CATATSGVTDTQYF
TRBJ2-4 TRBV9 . CASSIRGEAKNIQYF
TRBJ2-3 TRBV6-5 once CASRLNTDTQYF
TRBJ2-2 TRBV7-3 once CASSSRGDDYTGELFF
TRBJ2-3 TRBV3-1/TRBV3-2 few CASSQGQGPTDTQYF
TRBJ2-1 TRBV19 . CASRFKGANEQFF
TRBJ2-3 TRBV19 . CASSIGDFFPPDTQYF
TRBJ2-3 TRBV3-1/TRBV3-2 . CASSYRLAGSTDTQYF
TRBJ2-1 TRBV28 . CASSRPTSGGASEQFF
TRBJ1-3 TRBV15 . CATSRELRTGSSGNTIYF
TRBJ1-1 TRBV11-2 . CASSPKPGGLDEAFF
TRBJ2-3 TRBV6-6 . CASSYLDYSDTQYF
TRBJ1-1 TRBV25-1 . CASSEGARNTEAFF
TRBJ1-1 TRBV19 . CASSRTRLNTEAFF
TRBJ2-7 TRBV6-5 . CASSYSTAYEQYF
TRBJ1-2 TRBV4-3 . CASSQDSDRVNGYTF
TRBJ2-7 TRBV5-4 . CASSRDYSYEQYF
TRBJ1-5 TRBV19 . CASSKWDSSLGPQHF
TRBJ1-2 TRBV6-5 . CASSRDSYGYTF
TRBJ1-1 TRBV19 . CASSIVGRGRSEAFF
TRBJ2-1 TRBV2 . CASGNLYNEQFF
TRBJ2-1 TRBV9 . CASSVEGLNNEQFF
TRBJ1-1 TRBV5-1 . CASSLGTGEAEAFF
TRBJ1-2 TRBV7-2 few CASSQRTGAREDGYTF
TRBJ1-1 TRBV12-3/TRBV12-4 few CASSPTGYTEAFF
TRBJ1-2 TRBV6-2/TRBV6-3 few CASSLLERLWGYTF